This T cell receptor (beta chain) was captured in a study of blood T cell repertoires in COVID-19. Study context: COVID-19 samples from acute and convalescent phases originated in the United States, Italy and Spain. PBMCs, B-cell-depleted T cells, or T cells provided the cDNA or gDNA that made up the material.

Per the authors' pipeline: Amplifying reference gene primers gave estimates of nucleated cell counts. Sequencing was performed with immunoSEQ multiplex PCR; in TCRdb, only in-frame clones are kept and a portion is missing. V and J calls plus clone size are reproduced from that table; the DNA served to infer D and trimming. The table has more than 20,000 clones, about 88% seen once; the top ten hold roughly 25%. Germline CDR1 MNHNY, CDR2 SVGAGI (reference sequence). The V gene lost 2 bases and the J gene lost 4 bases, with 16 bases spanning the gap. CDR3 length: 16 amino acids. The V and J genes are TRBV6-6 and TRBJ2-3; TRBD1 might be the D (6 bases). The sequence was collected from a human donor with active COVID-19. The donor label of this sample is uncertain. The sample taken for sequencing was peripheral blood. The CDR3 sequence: CASSYPTGSMPDTQYF. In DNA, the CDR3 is TGTGCCAGCAGTTACCCTACAGGGTCGATGCCAGATACGCAGTATTTT.